The entry that follows covers one T cell receptor (beta chain) sequence. One junction end disagrees with the germline gene, perhaps due to a read error. This entry is derived from a study of blood T cell repertoires in COVID-19. Whole-study context: Whether acute or convalescent, the COVID-19 samples came from the United States, Italy and Spain. Sample material is recorded as cDNA or gDNA derived from T cells, B-cell-depleted T cells, or PBMCs.

The CDR3 has 12 residues. The V gene's germline CDR1 is LNHDA and CDR2 SQIVND (reference sequence). Per the study methods: Scientists estimated how many nucleated cells there were by amplifying reference gene primers. Data came from immunoSEQ multiplex PCR; TCRdb stores just in-frame clones and leaves some out. That table furnishes V, J and clone size, whereas the DNA furnished D and trimming. The sample carries 300,000 to 400,000 clones, approximately 87% recorded once. This TCR came from a woman aged 50 to 60 with COVID-19, enrolled during active disease. The material sequenced was peripheral blood. The genes are TRBV19 and TRBJ2-1, with 12 nucleotides matching TRBD2. CDR3 sequence: CASGRGYNEQFF. CDR3 coding DNA: TGCGCTAGCGGGAGGGGGTACAATGAGCAGTTCTTC.